The 29 T cell receptor beta chains presented below share a single source sample, sequenced in a study of shared clonotypes between healthy human individuals. Repertoires were generated with immunoSEQ multiplex PCR, while TCRdb's copy carries only in-frame clones and drops some. The top ten clones hold 0.36% of a sample with around 2.5 million clones, over 85% of them seen once. The sequencing input was naive CD4+ T cells from PBMCs. Described subset: CD45RA+ positively selected. These receptors were collected from a man aged 18-30 years in good health. Some clones in this sample may be carry-over from other donors' samples.

This sequence joins TRBV7-2 and TRBJ1-1; 9 nucleotides align to TRBD1. V lost 11 bases and J lost 2; bases outside the gene matches: 15. CDR1 SGHTA and CDR2 FQGNSA come from the germline V gene. This CDR3 region has 16 residues. The CDR3 DNA follows: TGTGCCGGAAGGACAGGGGCCATACCCTTAAACACTGAAGCTTTCTTT. It is translated as CAGRTGAIPLNTEAFF.

The chain carries TRBV4-1 and TRBJ2-7; 9 bases are a match to TRBD2. V shed 0 bases, J shed 6 bases, and the junction held 6 bases outside the gene matches. Germline CDR1 is MGHRA and CDR2 is YSYEKL. The CDR3 runs 15 residues. CDR3 amino acids: CASSQDPLAGTEQYF. The DNA of the CDR3 is TGCGCCAGCAGCCAAGATCCCCTAGCGGGAACCGAGCAGTACTTC.

The rearrangement links TRBV6-1 to TRBJ1-1; 7 positions agree with TRBD1. The CDR3 spans 14 residues. Unmatched junction bases numbered 4, after V lost 1 base and J lost 5 bases. Germline V CDR1 and CDR2: MNHNS, SASEGT. The CDR3 protein is CASSEGQGGTEAFF. In nucleotides, the CDR3 is TGTGCCAGCAGTGAAGGACAGGGAGGGACTGAAGCTTTCTTT.

The CDR3 here is CASSSLPYEQYF. CDR3 DNA: TGTGCCAGCAGTTCCTTACCCTACGAGCAGTACTTC. The V call is TRBV5-4, the J call TRBJ2-7; D remains unclear. The CDR3 extends over 12 amino acids. Trimming removed 5 bases at V and 2 bases at J, with 8 bases between. Germline V lookup: CDR1 SGHNT, CDR2 YYREEE (reference sequence). The complete variable domain, with remaining parts taken from reference TRBV5-4 and TRBJ2-7, reads ETGVTQSPTHLIKTRGQQVTLRCSSQSGHNTVSWYQQALGQGPQFIFQYYREEENGRGNFPPRFSGLQFPNYSSELNVNALELDDSALYLCASSSLPYEQYFGPGTRLTVT.

The chain employs TRBV28 and TRBJ2-3, with TRBD2 identical over 7 bases. Losses at the gene ends were 6 bases for V and 3 bases for J; bases not matched to a gene: 12. This CDR3 comprises 16 residues. Germline CDR1 is MDHEN and CDR2 is SYDVKM. This chain's CDR3 is CASSTPGVGGTDTQYF. The CDR3 DNA sequence: TGTGCCAGCAGCACCCCCGGTGTGGGAGGGACAGATACGCAGTATTTT.

This chain joins TRBV29-1 and TRBJ1-1, with D possibly TRBD1 on 5 matching bases. Germline V gene sequence: CDR1 SQVTM, CDR2 ANQGSEA. V was clipped by 6 bases and J by 11 bases, with 16 bases between them. The CDR3 consists of 11 residues. The DNA of the CDR3 is TGCAGCGTGGCAGCCGGGACGGCGGCTTTCTTT. This translates into CSVAAGTAAFF.

The CDR3 DNA reads TGCAGCGTTGAAGTGGGACAGATCAATGAAAAACTGTTTTTT. Amino acids: CSVEVGQINEKLFF. The genes are TRBV29-1 and TRBJ1-4, with TRBD1 identical over 7 bases. The CDR3 length is 14 residues. Germline CDR1 SQVTM, CDR2 ANQGSEA. After removal of 1 base from V and 5 bases from J, the junction contained 4 bases not matched to a gene.

The chain employs TRBV11-2 and TRBJ2-6; a possible D gene is TRBD1 (6 bases). The CDR3 is 15 residues long. Germline CDR1 and CDR2: SGHAT and FQNNGV. V was shortened by 5 bases and J by 4 bases, with 12 bases between the two germline ends. CDR3 in DNA: TGTGCCAGCAGCGAACAGGGAACCGGGGCCAACGTCCTGACTTTC. Protein sequence: CASSEQGTGANVLTF.

On this clone: Other nucleotide sequences from this sample produce the same CDR3. This sequence joins TRBV28 and TRBJ2-7, with D possibly TRBD2 on 5 matching bases. Germline CDR1 MDHEN, CDR2 SYDVKM. The V gene lost 5 bases and the J gene lost 3 bases, with 14 bases spanning the gap. The CDR3 sequence is 14 residues long. CDR3 sequence: CASSLPGSNYEQYF. As DNA, the CDR3 is TGTGCCAGCAGTCTCCCGGGATCCAACTACGAGCAGTACTTC.

J is TRBJ2-1 and V is TRBV9; 7 bases match TRBD2. Germline V gives CDR1 SGDLS, CDR2 YYNGEE. This CDR3 spans 15 amino acids. V shed 0 bases, J shed 7 bases, and the junction held 7 bases outside the gene matches. The CDR3 nucleotides read TGTGCCAGCAGCGTAGCTCAGGGAGGGCGGAATGAGCAGTTCTTC. Translation gives CASSVAQGGRNEQFF. The full variable domain, completed using reference TRBV9 and TRBJ2-1, is DSGVTQTPKHLITATGQRVTLRCSPRSGDLSVYWYQQSLDQGLQFLIQYYNGEERAKGNILERFSAQQFPDLHSELNLSSLELGDSALYFCASSVAQGGRNEQFFGPGTRLTVL.

V usage is TRBV2 and J usage is TRBJ2-3, with D uncertain. Germline V CDR1 and CDR2: SNHLY, FYNNEI. This CDR3 region has 14 residues. The V and J ends lost 4 bases and 1 base respectively, with 9 bases between them. CDR3 sequence: CASSGSWGTDTQYF. In nucleotides, the CDR3 is TGTGCCAGCAGTGGCAGTTGGGGCACAGATACGCAGTATTTT.

V gene TRBV20-1 combines with J gene TRBJ2-5, with 8 bases aligning to TRBD2. The J call may be mistaken, given a closer DNA end match to TRBJ2-7. The CDR3 has 11 amino acids. From germline, CDR1 is DFQATT and CDR2 SNEGSKA (reference sequence). The CDR3, as DNA: TGCAGTGCGGAGCGGGAGAACGAGCAGTACTTC. Its protein product is CSAERENEQYF.

The J gene is TRBJ2-1, the V gene TRBV7-3; 9 bases align to TRBD2. The CDR3 runs to 19 residues. V trimming: 0 bases; J trimming: 0 bases; junction bases outside the gene matches: 9. Germline CDR1 SGHTA, CDR2 FQGTGA. CDR3 sequence reads: CASSLTGGRAFFSYNEQFF. In DNA, the CDR3 is TGTGCCAGCAGCTTAACGGGCGGGAGGGCTTTTTTCTCCTACAATGAGCAGTTCTTC.

The V call is TRBV7-9, the J call TRBJ2-5, with 10 bases aligning to TRBD2. CDR1 and CDR2 from the germline V gene are SEHNR and FQNEAQ (reference sequence). V dropped 6 bases and J dropped 4; count of bases not matched to a gene: 11. The CDR3 covers 16 residues. The CDR3, as DNA: TGTGCCAGCAGGCCCACTAGCGGGGAGGGGTCAGAGACCCAGTACTTC. Its translation: CASRPTSGEGSETQYF.

J is TRBJ2-7 and V is TRBV9, with 11 bases identical to TRBD2. Per the germline V gene, CDR1 is SGDLS and CDR2 is YYNGEE. After removal of 3 bases from V and 3 bases from J, the junction contained 2 bases not matched to a gene. The CDR3 consists of 14 residues. The CDR3, as DNA: TGTGCCAGCAGCGAGACTAGCGGGAACTACGAGCAGTACTTC. It encodes CASSETSGNYEQYF.

V usage is TRBV18 and J usage is TRBJ2-1; TRBD1 is a possible D gene (5 bases). CDR3 size: 14 residues. CDR1 is KGHSH and CDR2 is LQKENI in the germline V gene. V was cut by 3 bases and J by 8 bases, with 14 bases left in between. CDR3 in DNA: TGTGCCAGCTCACCCGACAGTTTTAGGGATGAGCAGTTCTTC. Translated, it gives CASSPDSFRDEQFF.

The chain carries TRBV7-6 and TRBJ1-3, with 8 bases lining up with TRBD1. CDR3 length: 18 amino acids. V gave up 4 bases and J gave up 2 bases; unmatched junction bases: 13. Germline V lookup: CDR1 SGHVS, CDR2 FNYEAQ. The CDR3 DNA reads TGTGCCAGCAGCTCCCGAGGACAGGGCGCGTTAGCTGGAAACACCATATATTTT. Protein product: CASSSRGQGALAGNTIYF.

This rearrangement joins TRBV5-1 to TRBJ1-2; D is possibly TRBD1 (5 bases). The germline V and J ends were trimmed by 4 bases and 4 bases, with 17 bases remaining between them. The CDR3 has 15 amino acids. Per germline, CDR1 SGHRS and CDR2 YFSETQ. The CDR3 loop reads CASSINGGYSYGYTF. The CDR3 DNA sequence: TGCGCCAGCAGCATAAACGGGGGTTATTCCTATGGCTACACCTTC.

This clone has a single count. The chain's CDR3 is CASRNSPPQNYEQYF. The CDR3 DNA follows: TGTGCCAGCAGGAACAGCCCCCCTCAAAACTACGAGCAGTACTTC. This chain connects TRBV6-5 to TRBJ2-7; D remains ambiguous. This CDR3 has 15 residues. The germline V gene has CDR1 MNHEY and CDR2 SVGAGI. Trimming took off 6 bases at V and 3 bases at J, with 18 bases between the two ends.

This chain joins TRBV28 and TRBJ1-5, with 7 nucleotides matching TRBD1. This CDR3 comprises 16 residues. Unmatched junction bases numbered 10, after V lost 8 bases and J lost 0 bases. The germline V gene encodes CDR1 MDHEN and CDR2 SYDVKM. As DNA, the CDR3 is TGTGCCAGCTTAAACAGGGGTAGGGGTAGCAATCAGCCCCAGCATTTT. Translation: CASLNRGRGSNQPQHF.

The rearrangement links TRBV7-2 to TRBJ2-6; maybe TRBD2 (5 bases). The V gene lost 4 bases and the J gene lost 0 bases, with 7 bases spanning the gap. This CDR3 region has 15 residues. Germline V gives CDR1 SGHTA, CDR2 FQGNSA. CDR3 sequence: CASSSSGSGANVLTF. CDR3 bases: TGTGCCAGCAGCTCCAGCGGCTCTGGGGCCAACGTCCTGACTTTC.

The chain combines TRBV5-1 with TRBJ2-1; D is unclear. CDR1 is SGHRS, CDR2 YFSETQ, per germline. The CDR3 extends over 15 amino acids. The V end lost 4 bases, the J end lost 9 bases, and 20 bases lay between the germline ends. The CDR3: CASSPRAIDRSEQFF. CDR3 DNA sequence: TGCGCCAGCAGCCCCCGGGCTATAGATCGGAGTGAGCAGTTCTTC.

The chain combines TRBV27 with TRBJ2-7, with a tentative D call TRBD2 (6 bases). This CDR3 is built from 14 residues. CDR1 is MNHEY and CDR2 is SMNVEV in the germline V gene (reference sequence). The V end was cut by 6 bases, the J end by 3 bases, with 15 bases between. The CDR3 nucleotides are TGTGCCAGCAGCATCGGGCGGGGTGGCTACGAGCAGTACTTC. It specifies CASSIGRGGYEQYF.

The rearrangement links TRBV11-2 to TRBJ2-5, with 8 bases aligning to TRBD1. With V trimmed by 5 bases and J by 2 bases, 4 bases remained unmatched. Germline V CDR1 and CDR2: SGHAT, FQNNGV. This CDR3 region has 14 residues. CDR3 in DNA: TGTGCCAGCAGCCGCCACAGGGGGCAAGAGACCCAGTACTTC. Translated: CASSRHRGQETQYF.

This rearrangement joins TRBV5-1 to TRBJ2-7; 7 bases agree with TRBD1. After removal of 4 bases from V and 3 bases from J, the junction contained 7 bases not matched to a gene. This CDR3 is built from 14 residues. Germline values: CDR1 SGHRS, CDR2 YFSETQ. In DNA form, the CDR3 reads TGCGCCAGCAGCGCCAGGGACAGCCGCTACGAGCAGTACTTC. This sequence encodes CASSARDSRYEQYF.

The J gene is TRBJ2-7, the V gene TRBV7-9; D call uncertain. CDR3 size: 16 residues. Trimming removed 2 bases at V and 4 bases at J, with 18 bases between. Per the germline V gene, CDR1 is SEHNR and CDR2 is FQNEAQ (reference sequence). CDR3 in amino acids: CASSLFPGPIIYEQYF. The CDR3 DNA reads TGTGCCAGCAGCTTATTCCCCGGACCGATTATTTACGAGCAGTACTTC.

The chain links TRBV27 to TRBJ1-5; D unclear. From germline, CDR1 is MNHEY and CDR2 SMNVEV (reference sequence). This CDR3 has 13 amino acids. Between the trimmed V and J ends, which lost 5 bases and 5 bases, there was a span of 10 bases. The CDR3 here is CASSVGSYQPQHF. DNA of the CDR3: TGTGCCAGCAGTGTCGGCAGTTATCAGCCCCAGCATTTT.

This clone was seen once. The V gene is TRBV5-5, the J gene TRBJ2-3; D uncertain. In germline, CDR1 is SGHKS, CDR2 YYEKEE (reference sequence). V was cut by 1 base and J by 3 bases, with 9 bases left in between. This CDR3 has 14 residues. The CDR3 spells CASSLIDWTDTQYF. The DNA of the CDR3 is TGTGCCAGCAGCTTGATCGATTGGACAGATACGCAGTATTTT.

Concerning this clone: The same CDR3 also results from other DNA sequences found in this sample. The gene calls are TRBV6-5 and TRBJ2-7, with D uncertain. This CDR3 comprises 13 residues. The V end lost 0 bases, the J end lost 4 bases, and 7 bases lay between the germline ends. The germline V gene encodes CDR1 MNHEY and CDR2 SVGAGI. CDR3 sequence: CASSYSPEYEQYF. In DNA, the CDR3 is TGTGCCAGCAGTTACTCACCTGAGTACGAGCAGTACTTC.